The sequence of this T cell receptor beta chain was determined in a study of memory CD4+ T cells and cytomegalovirus serostatus. Study summary: Donors were healthy Belgian adults, under ten CMV seropositive and under 30 seronegative.

Single viable CD3+CD4+CD8-CD45RO+ cells were sorted as the memory CD4+ T cells. Data came from immunoSEQ multiplex PCR; TCRdb stores just in-frame clones and leaves some out. The repertoire holds about 39,000 clones, with roughly 78% as singletons. The study's findings and limits: About two fifths of the roughly 150 known CMV-associated TCRbeta sequences appeared in CD4+ memory.

The CDR3 is 17 amino acids. The germline V gene encodes CDR1 SGHTA and CDR2 FQGNSA. The V segment lost 5 bases and the J segment 2 bases; nucleotides outside the gene matches: 11. A word on this clone: What it binds is not known.

V usage is TRBV7-2 and J usage is TRBJ1-1, with 10 nucleotides matching TRBD1. This receptor was obtained from an adult in good health and CMV-seronegative. The sequencing sample was made of memory CD4+ T cells from blood. The CDR3 nucleotides are TGTGCCAGCAGCCCCCGACAGGGGGCTCGAGGAAACACTGAAGCTTTCTTT. This gives the protein CASSPRQGARGNTEAFF.